Included here is one T cell receptor beta chain sequence, with context. As yet, its antigen is unknown. This entry belongs to a study of early T cells in non-severe SARS-CoV-2 infection. In the study overall: Sequencing used unsorted whole-blood bulk RNA, so chains lack pairing.

MiXCR was run by TCRdb on the 5' RACE reads, yielding one entry per CDR3 protein. This table holds more than 45,000 distinct CDR3 sequences, 12% found once. Study-level results: VDJdb matching favored anti-spike CD8 responses, missing private and CD4 specificities.

The ends lost 2 bases at V and 2 bases at J; junction bases unmatched: 5. CDR1 is DFQATT, CDR2 SNEGSKA, per germline (reference sequence). This CDR3 is 14 amino acids long. V usage is TRBV20-1 and J usage is TRBJ2-5; 7 bases fit TRBD2. This clonotype was obtained from an adult who was a healthcare worker with PCR-confirmed SARS-CoV-2 infection or an uninfected control (not recorded which). Sequencing was done on a sample of whole blood. CDR3 loop: CSARPRGGQETQYF. CDR3 DNA: TGCAGTGCTAGACCCCGCGGGGGTCAAGAGACCCAGTACTTC.